These T cell receptor beta chains were read from a single sample in a study of radiation and T cells in renal cell carcinoma. Data came from immunoSEQ multiplex PCR; TCRdb stores just in-frame clones and leaves some out. The sample has about 150,000 clones, 88% seen once. Sequencing was performed on blood, taken from a patient whose treatment included radiotherapy and nephrectomy. Receptors were obtained from a woman in her 70s with renal cell carcinoma. The CDR3 runs from the conserved cysteine through the conserved F or W. The D gene is left open where the match is weak. Expanded clones get a size class; other rows say once, few or many, or leave the size out.

TRBJ1-1	TRBV5-1	16	-	TRBD1	TGCGCCAGCAGCCCCCCCCTCAGACAGGGCAACACTGAAGCTTTCTTT	CASSPPLRQGNTEAFF
TRBJ2-6	TRBV14	17	-	TRBD1	TGTGCCAGCAGCCCTAGACAGGGTCCCCCTGGGGCCAACGTCCTGACTTTC	CASSPRQGPPGANVLTF
TRBJ1-2	TRBV5-1	14	-	-	TGCGCCAGCAGCTTGGAGGGGCTCAACTATGGCTACACCTTC	CASSLEGLNYGYTF
TRBJ1-1	TRBV7-3	14	-	-	TGTGCCAGCAGCTTAGGACCTCGAGGGACTGAAGCTTTCTTT	CASSLGPRGTEAFF
TRBJ1-1	TRBV7-2	14	-	TRBD1	TGTGCCAGCAGCCTCCGACAGGGAAGGACTGAAGCTTTCTTT	CASSLRQGRTEAFF
TRBJ1-4	TRBV4-1	15	once	-	TGCGCCAGCAGCCAAGGCTCCGCCACTAATGAAAAACTGTTTTTT	CASSQGSATNEKLFF
TRBJ1-5	TRBV28	15	-	-	TGTGCCAGCAGAAACGATCAGGGGAACAATCAGCCCCAGCATTTT	CASRNDQGNNQPQHF
TRBJ1-5	TRBV6-1	13	-	-	TGTGCCAGCAGTGAGCTCCTCAATCAGCCCCAGCATTTT	CASSELLNQPQHF
TRBJ2-1	TRBV4-3	15	-	-	TGCGCCAGCAGCCAAGACCCAAGTTCCTACAATGAGCAGTTCTTC	CASSQDPSSYNEQFF
TRBJ2-7	TRBV25-1	17	-	TRBD1	TGTGCCAGCAGTCCACCCGCCCCCGGGACAGGGGTCGGGGAGCAGTACTTC	CASSPPAPGTGVGEQYF
TRBJ1-6	TRBV7-8	14	-	-	TGTGCCAGCAGCATGACAGGATCAAGCTCACCCCTCCACTTT	CASSMTGSSSPLHF
TRBJ1-5	TRBV30	15	once	TRBD1	TGTGCCTGGAGTTCCTTGGACAGGGACAATCAGCCCCAGCATTTT	CAWSSLDRDNQPQHF
TRBJ1-1	TRBV5-4	12	once	-	TGTGCCAGCAGCTTGCGGGGCACTGAAGCTTTCTTT	CASSLRGTEAFF
TRBJ2-1	TRBV2	14	-	-	TGTGCCAGCAGTGAAGCAAACGCCTACAATGAGCAGTTCTTC	CASSEANAYNEQFF
TRBJ1-1	TRBV27	13	few	-	TGTGCCAGCAGTACCATACAGGGAACTGAAGCTTTCTTT	CASSTIQGTEAFF
TRBJ1-4	TRBV2	15	-	TRBD1	TGTGCCAGCAGTGAAACCGGGACAGAGAATGAAAAACTGTTTTTT	CASSETGTENEKLFF
TRBJ2-1	TRBV7-2	14	-	-	TGTGCCAGCAGCTCCACCGGGACGGAACGTGAGCAGTTCTTC	CASSSTGTEREQFF
TRBJ2-1	TRBV19	14	-	-	TGTGCCAGTGGGCGGGGGCTCCCCTACAATGAGCAGTTCTTC	CASGRGLPYNEQFF
TRBJ1-1	TRBV9	12	few	-	TGTGCCAGCAGCGCTTGGGGCACTGAAGCTTTCTTT	CASSAWGTEAFF
TRBJ1-3	TRBV29-1	12	once	-	TGCAGCGTTGGTGACAGTCGAAACACCATATATTTT	CSVGDSRNTIYF
TRBJ2-2	TRBV5-4	14	-	-	TGTGCCAGCAGCTTGGATTCAGGGCCCGGGGAGCTGTTTTTT	CASSLDSGPGELFF
TRBJ2-1	TRBV4-3	17	once	TRBD1	TGCGCCAGCAGCCAAGAAGGTCGAGGGGGCGCCTACAATGAGCAGTTCTTC	CASSQEGRGGAYNEQFF
TRBJ1-1	TRBV5-1	15	-	TRBD1	TGCGCCAGCAGCCCAACAGGACAGGGAAAAACTGAAGCTTTCTTT	CASSPTGQGKTEAFF
TRBJ2-1	TRBV25-1	13	-	-	TGTGCCAGCAGTTACCGGGGAAACAATGAGCAGTTCTTC	CASSYRGNNEQFF
TRBJ2-1	TRBV19	16	-	TRBD1	TGTGCCAGTAGTAGCCCAGGACAGGGGTTTACGAATGAGCAGTTCTTC	CASSSPGQGFTNEQFF
TRBJ1-1	TRBV18	12	few	-	TGTGCCAGCCGCCACAAGAACACTGAAGCTTTCTTT	CASRHKNTEAFF
TRBJ1-1	TRBV19	13	-	-	TGTGCCAGTAGTAAGACAGCGAACACTGAAGCTTTCTTT	CASSKTANTEAFF
TRBJ1-1	TRBV7-3	13	few	-	TGTGCCAGCAGCGACCAGGGTGATACTGAAGCTTTCTTT	CASSDQGDTEAFF
TRBJ1-2	TRBV7-2	13	-	TRBD1	TGTGCCAGCAGCCCCGACAGGGTGAGTGGCTACACCTTC	CASSPDRVSGYTF